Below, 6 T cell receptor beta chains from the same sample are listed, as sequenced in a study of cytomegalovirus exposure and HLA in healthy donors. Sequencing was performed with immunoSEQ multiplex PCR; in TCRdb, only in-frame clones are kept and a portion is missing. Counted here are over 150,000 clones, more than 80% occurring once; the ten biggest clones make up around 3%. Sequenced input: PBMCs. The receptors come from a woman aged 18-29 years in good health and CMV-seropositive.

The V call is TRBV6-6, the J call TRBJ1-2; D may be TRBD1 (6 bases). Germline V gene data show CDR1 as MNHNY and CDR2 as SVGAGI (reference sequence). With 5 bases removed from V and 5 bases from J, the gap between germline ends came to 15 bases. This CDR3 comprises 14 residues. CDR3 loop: CASSTTGTQYGYTF. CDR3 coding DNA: TGTGCCAGCAGTACCACCGGGACACAGTATGGCTACACCTTC.

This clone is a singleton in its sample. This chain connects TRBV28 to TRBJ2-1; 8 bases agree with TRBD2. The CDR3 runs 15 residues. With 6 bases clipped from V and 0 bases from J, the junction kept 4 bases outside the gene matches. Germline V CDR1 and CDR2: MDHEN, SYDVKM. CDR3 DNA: TGTGCCAGCAGGTTACTAGCGGACTCCTACAATGAGCAGTTCTTC. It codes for CASRLLADSYNEQFF.

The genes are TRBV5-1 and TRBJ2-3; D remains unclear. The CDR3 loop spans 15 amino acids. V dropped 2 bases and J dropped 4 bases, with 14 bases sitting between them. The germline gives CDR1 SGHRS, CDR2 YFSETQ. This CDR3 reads CASSFSGGRADTQYF. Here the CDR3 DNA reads TGCGCCAGCAGCTTCTCCGGTGGGCGCGCAGATACGCAGTATTTT.

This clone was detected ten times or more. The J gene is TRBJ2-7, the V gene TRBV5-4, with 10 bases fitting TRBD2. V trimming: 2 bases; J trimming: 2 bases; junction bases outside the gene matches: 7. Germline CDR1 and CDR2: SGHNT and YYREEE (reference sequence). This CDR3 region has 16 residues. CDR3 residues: CASSFPEAGGAYEQYF. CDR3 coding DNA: TGTGCCAGCAGCTTCCCCGAAGCGGGGGGGGCCTACGAGCAGTACTTC. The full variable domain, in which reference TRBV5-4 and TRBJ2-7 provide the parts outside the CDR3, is ETGVTQSPTHLIKTRGQQVTLRCSSQSGHNTVSWYQQALGQGPQFIFQYYREEENGRGNFPPRFSGLQFPNYSSELNVNALELDDSALYLCASSFPEAGGAYEQYFGPGTRLTVT.

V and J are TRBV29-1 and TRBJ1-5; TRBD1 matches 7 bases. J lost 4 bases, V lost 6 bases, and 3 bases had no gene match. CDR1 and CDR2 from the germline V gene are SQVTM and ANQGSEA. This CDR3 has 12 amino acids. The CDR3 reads CSVGTVNQPQHF. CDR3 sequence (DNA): TGCAGCGTGGGGACAGTTAATCAGCCCCAGCATTTT.

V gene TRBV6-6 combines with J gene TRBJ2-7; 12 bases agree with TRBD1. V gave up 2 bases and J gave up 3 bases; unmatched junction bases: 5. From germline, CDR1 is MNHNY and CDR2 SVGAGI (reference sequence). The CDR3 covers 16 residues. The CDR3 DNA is TGTGCCAGCAGTTACCCGGGACAGGGGGCAAGCTACGAGCAGTACTTC. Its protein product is CASSYPGQGASYEQYF.